The rows below give T cell receptor beta chains drawn from one sample of a study of T cells in localized non-small cell lung cancer. Assay used: immunoSEQ multiplex PCR; TCRdb lists only in-frame clones, some missing. The data show tens of thousands of clones, approximately 80% seen once. The sample here was peripheral blood, taken before any cancer treatment. Receptors were obtained from a male donor at least 60 years old with stage II squamous cell lung carcinoma. The CDR3 runs from the conserved cysteine through the conserved F or W. A D gene is named only where the DNA matches it firmly. Clone size appears in some rows only: once, few, many, or a class for an expanded clone.

size: few; D: .; V: TRBV29-1; J: TRBJ2-1; CDR3: CSVILTGFTFF; DNA: TGCAGCGTAATTCTGACAGGTTTCACGTTCTTC
size: .; D: TRBD1; V: TRBV19; J: TRBJ1-5; CDR3: CASSMGQGYNQPQHF; DNA: TGTGCCAGTAGCATGGGACAGGGCTACAATCAGCCCCAGCATTTT
size: .; D: .; V: TRBV29-1; J: TRBJ2-7; CDR3: CSVGTGTYEQYF; DNA: TGCAGCGTTGGGACCGGGACGTACGAGCAGTACTTC
size: .; D: TRBD1; V: TRBV5-4; J: TRBJ1-5; CDR3: CASGRTGALNQPQHF; DNA: TGTGCCAGCGGCCGGACAGGGGCCCTCAATCAGCCCCAGCATTTT
size: .; D: TRBD2; V: TRBV7-2; J: TRBJ2-3; CDR3: CASSSRVAGGAQYF; DNA: TGTGCCAGCAGCTCAAGGGTAGCGGGAGGGGCTCAGTATTTT
size: .; D: TRBD1; V: TRBV7-6; J: TRBJ2-5; CDR3: CASSWTGTEETQYF; DNA: TGTGCCAGCAGCTGGACAGGGACAGAAGAGACCCAGTACTTC
size: .; D: .; V: TRBV7-8; J: TRBJ2-3; CDR3: CASSLMTPTDTQYF; DNA: TGTGCCAGCAGCTTAATGACGCCAACAGATACGCAGTATTTT
size: few; D: .; V: TRBV21-1; J: TRBJ2-7; CDR3: CASSNWSGDAGEQYF; DNA: TGTGCCAGCAGCAACTGGTCGGGCGACGCGGGGGAGCAGTACTTC
size: .; D: TRBD1; V: TRBV28; J: TRBJ1-2; CDR3: CASSLRSGGYGYTF; DNA: TGTGCCAGCAGTTTAAGGTCAGGGGGTTATGGCTACACCTTC
size: few; D: .; V: TRBV6-5; J: TRBJ2-5; CDR3: CASSYSETPRGTQYF; DNA: TGTGCCAGCAGTTACTCGGAGACACCCCGAGGGACCCAGTACTTC
size: .; D: TRBD1; V: TRBV28; J: TRBJ1-1; CDR3: CASSLRTGSYTEAFF; DNA: TGTGCCAGCAGTCTCCGGACAGGGTCTTACACTGAAGCTTTCTTT
size: .; D: .; V: TRBV9; J: TRBJ2-3; CDR3: CASSQTLGGRGTDTQYF; DNA: TGTGCCAGCAGCCAGACCCTGGGGGGGCGAGGCACAGATACGCAGTATTTT
size: .; D: TRBD1; V: TRBV29-1; J: TRBJ2-7; CDR3: CSVGGTGQELGYEQYF; DNA: TGCAGCGTCGGGGGGACAGGGCAGGAACTCGGCTACGAGCAGTACTTC
size: .; D: .; V: TRBV27; J: TRBJ1-1; CDR3: CASSLRGGNTEAFF; DNA: TGTGCCAGCAGTTTGAGGGGGGGGAACACTGAAGCTTTCTTT
size: .; D: TRBD1; V: TRBV4-1; J: TRBJ1-1; CDR3: CASSQGQGASTEAFF; DNA: TGCGCCAGCAGCCAGGGACAGGGGGCCTCAACTGAAGCTTTCTTT
size: .; D: TRBD2; V: TRBV27; J: TRBJ2-1; CDR3: CASSTREGQTPNEQFF; DNA: TGTGCCAGCAGTACCCGGGAGGGCCAGACCCCTAATGAGCAGTTCTTC
size: .; D: .; V: TRBV9; J: TRBJ1-5; CDR3: CASSGDSNQPQHF; DNA: TGTGCCAGCAGCGGAGATAGCAATCAGCCCCAGCATTTT
size: .; D: .; V: TRBV5-4; J: TRBJ2-7; CDR3: CASSQDQTEQYF; DNA: TGTGCCAGCAGCCAAGACCAGACGGAGCAGTACTTC
size: .; D: .; V: TRBV29-1; J: TRBJ1-3; CDR3: CSVMGLSGNTIYF; DNA: TGCAGCGTGATGGGCCTCTCTGGAAACACCATATATTTT
size: .; D: .; V: TRBV29-1; J: TRBJ2-1; CDR3: CSVLGQSHSYNEQFF; DNA: TGCAGCGTCCTCGGGCAGTCGCATTCCTACAATGAGCAGTTCTTC
size: .; D: .; V: TRBV14; J: TRBJ2-3; CDR3: CASSQGLLAADTQYF; DNA: TGTGCCAGCAGCCAGGGATTACTAGCCGCAGATACGCAGTATTTT
size: .; D: .; V: TRBV28; J: TRBJ2-3; CDR3: CASREQGSDTQYF; DNA: TGTGCCAGCAGGGAACAAGGTTCAGATACGCAGTATTTT
size: .; D: TRBD1; V: TRBV5-1; J: TRBJ1-1; CDR3: CASSVEGANTEAFF; DNA: TGCGCCAGCAGCGTGGAGGGGGCGAACACTGAAGCTTTCTTT
size: .; D: TRBD1; V: TRBV7-2; J: TRBJ2-3; CDR3: CASSFGQVLTDTQYF; DNA: TGTGCCAGCAGCTTCGGACAGGTTCTCACAGATACGCAGTATTTT
size: few; D: .; V: TRBV4-1; J: TRBJ1-1; CDR3: CASSQLRLGPGKTEAFF; DNA: TGCGCCAGCAGCCAATTAAGGTTGGGGCCAGGTAAGACTGAAGCTTTCTTT
size: .; D: .; V: TRBV7-2; J: TRBJ2-5; CDR3: CASSLLSGTPQETQYF; DNA: TGTGCCAGCAGCTTATTGAGCGGTACACCCCAAGAGACCCAGTACTTC
size: .; D: TRBD2; V: TRBV7-3; J: TRBJ2-3; CDR3: CASSLGLAGSTDTQYF; DNA: TGTGCCAGCAGCCTGGGACTAGCGGGGAGTACAGATACGCAGTATTTT
size: .; D: TRBD1; V: TRBV19; J: TRBJ1-4; CDR3: CASSPGQANEKLFF; DNA: TGTGCCAGTAGCCCGGGACAGGCTAATGAAAAACTGTTTTTT
size: few; D: .; V: TRBV9; J: TRBJ1-5; CDR3: CASSVDGGRYQPQHF; DNA: TGTGCCAGCAGCGTAGATGGGGGTCGATATCAGCCCCAGCATTTT
size: .; D: TRBD1; V: TRBV5-4; J: TRBJ2-7; CDR3: CASSPGTGGPTVSYEQYF; DNA: TGTGCCAGCAGCCCCGGGACAGGGGGACCGACCGTCTCCTACGAGCAGTACTTC
size: .; D: .; V: TRBV7-3; J: TRBJ2-7; CDR3: CASSLTGNNQGGSYEQYF; DNA: TGTGCCAGCAGCCTTACAGGGAATAACCAGGGTGGGTCCTACGAGCAGTACTTC
size: .; D: .; V: TRBV5-6; J: TRBJ2-7; CDR3: CASSLGVGSYEQYF; DNA: TGTGCCAGCAGCTTGGGGGTCGGCTCCTACGAGCAGTACTTC
size: .; D: .; V: TRBV28; J: TRBJ2-4; CDR3: CASSSPSIAKNIQYF; DNA: TGTGCCAGCAGTTCCCCCTCCATAGCCAAAAACATTCAGTACTTC
size: few; D: .; V: TRBV2; J: TRBJ1-6; CDR3: CASSVRGGRDNSPLHF; DNA: TGTGCCAGCAGTGTAAGGGGAGGGCGGGATAATTCACCCCTCCACTTT
size: few; D: .; V: TRBV15; J: TRBJ2-5; CDR3: CATSRDAETQYF; DNA: TGTGCCACCAGCAGAGATGCGGAGACCCAGTACTTC
size: .; D: .; V: TRBV12-5; J: TRBJ1-2; CDR3: CASGQSHYGYTF; DNA: TGTGCTAGTGGTCAATCCCACTATGGCTACACCTTC
size: .; D: .; V: TRBV6-6; J: TRBJ2-7; CDR3: CASSYSQDSQYF; DNA: TGTGCCAGCAGTTACTCTCAGGACAGTCAGTACTTC
size: .; D: .; V: TRBV7-9; J: TRBJ1-2; CDR3: CASSLVRQGAPGYTF; DNA: TGTGCCAGCAGCTTAGTTCGGCAGGGTGCTCCTGGCTACACCTTC
size: .; D: .; V: TRBV5-1; J: TRBJ2-5; CDR3: CASSLRGETQYF; DNA: TGCGCCAGCAGCTTGAGGGGAGAGACCCAGTACTTC